Detailed here is one T cell receptor (beta chain). Its target is not known. This is likely a read error, given that the CDR3 carries no conserved phenylalanine or tryptophan at its end. Caucasian individuals from Russia who were healthy and aged roughly 6 to 100 acted as donors. The data belong to a study of blood T cells in healthy people across ages. Overall study findings and caveats: Older age coincided with a roughly linear decline in TCR beta diversity per million T cells.

A J-beta primer mix and a sample-barcoded 5' primer were used in a second PCR of about 7 to 12 cycles. A 12-random-nucleotide template-switch adaptor tagged each cDNA molecule. MiXCR, applied by TCRdb to the 5' RACE reads, yields one record per CDR3 protein. The table records about 380,000 distinct CDR3 sequences, about 52% of them present only once. The CDR3 loop spans 12 amino acids. The V gene's germline CDR1 is DFQATT and CDR2 SNEGSKA (reference sequence). V was trimmed by 3 bases and J by 3 bases, leaving 8 bases between them. The clonotype comes from a man aged 55-75 years in good health. Sample: blood. The chain combines TRBV20-1 with TRBJ1-1; D not resolved. The CDR3, as DNA: TGCAGTGCTAGGCGCACATACACTGAAGCTTTCTCT. It encodes CSARRTYTEAFS.